Sequencing of this T cell receptor beta chain was carried out in a study of naive and memory T cell subsets. Notes on this clonotype: Its target is not known.

Both TRBC1 and TRBC2 were covered by a beta constant-region primer of two equimolar oligonucleotides. The ligated cDNA underwent four PCR rounds using SP2 and nested alpha and beta constant-region primers. A single record per CDR3 protein comes from TCRdb applying MiXCR to the UMI-ligation and nested PCR reads. The table lists 150,000 or so distinct CDR3 sequences, under 25% of them singletons. General study points: Possibly reflecting memory cells re-expressing CD45RA, a few larger clonotypes occurred in naive repertoires, especially CD8. In naive cells, over 90% of TCR sequences were seen only once.

Four subsets defined by CD45RA and CD27 were sorted after CD3, CD4, CD8 and live/dead staining. This TCR was recovered from a human donor in good health. Input material: naive CD4+ T cells from blood.

DNA of the CDR3: TGTGCCAGCAGCCTCCGGGACAACTATGGCTACACCTTC. This codes for CASSLRDNYGYTF. This chain links TRBV12-3 or TRBV12-4 with TRBJ1-2; a possible D gene is TRBD1 (5 bases). This CDR3 has 13 amino acids. Trimming removed 6 bases from V and 2 bases from J, with 10 bases in between.